This entry lists 25 T cell receptor beta chains sequenced from one sample in a study of CD8 T cells in Susac syndrome. A quantity of roughly 0.5 to 1 ug RNA underwent reverse transcription using random hexamers. Via MiXCR, TCRdb re-called the immunoSEQ multiplex PCR reads, giving one row per CDR3 protein. The repertoire holds hundreds of thousands of distinct CDR3 sequences, 80% to 95% seen once, with 0.06% to 0.08% in the top ten. Material: CD4+ T cells from PBMCs. Receptors were obtained from a human donor with multiple sclerosis.

The V and J genes are TRBV5-4 and TRBJ2-5; TRBD1 aligns across 7 bases. J gave up 5 bases and V 4 bases, and 8 bases lay outside the gene matches. CDR1 and CDR2 from the germline V gene are SGHNT and YYREEE (reference sequence). This CDR3 region has 14 residues. The CDR3 DNA is TGTGCCAGCAGCCGAAACAGGGGACGGGAGACCCAGTACTTC. Its translation: CASSRNRGRETQYF.

The chain combines TRBV30 with TRBJ1-5, with D uncertain. Germline V gene sequence: CDR1 GTSNPN, CDR2 SVGIG (reference sequence). The CDR3 contains 13 residues. The germline V and J ends were trimmed by 4 bases and 4 bases, with 11 bases remaining between them. CDR3 protein: CAWTPGLNQPQHF. CDR3 in DNA: TGTGCCTGGACACCGGGATTGAATCAGCCCCAGCATTTT.

This clonotype has just a few counts. This sequence joins TRBV20-1 and TRBJ2-7; D call uncertain. V was trimmed by 3 bases and J by 6 bases, leaving 12 bases between them. The germline gives CDR1 DFQATT, CDR2 SNEGSKA (reference sequence). This CDR3 region has 12 residues. CDR3 region: CSASPPTSEQYF. For the CDR3, the DNA is TGCAGTGCTAGCCCCCCGACAAGCGAGCAGTACTTC.

The chain couples TRBV20-1 to TRBJ1-3, with 7 bases aligning to TRBD1. The ends lost 1 base at V and 8 bases at J; junction bases unmatched: 8. CDR1 is DFQATT and CDR2 is SNEGSKA in the germline V gene (reference sequence). This CDR3 comprises 14 residues. The CDR3 loop reads CSARVDRVIHTIYF. The CDR3 DNA follows: TGCAGTGCTAGAGTTGACAGGGTGATTCACACCATATATTTT.

This chain connects TRBV20-1 to TRBJ1-2; weak D call: TRBD1 (5 bases). The CDR3 contains 14 residues. The germline CDR1 and CDR2 sequences are DFQATT and SNEGSKA (reference sequence). V was trimmed by 0 bases and J by 4 bases, leaving 12 bases between them. CDR3 sequence: CSARDEGLRYGYTF. DNA for the CDR3: TGCAGTGCTAGAGACGAGGGGCTCCGCTATGGCTACACCTTC.

This sequence joins TRBV6-5 and TRBJ1-6; D unclear. V dropped 0 bases and J dropped 2 bases, with 14 bases sitting between them. The CDR3 runs to 18 residues. Germline V gene data show CDR1 as MNHEY and CDR2 as SVGAGI. This chain's CDR3 is CASSYSRRADTYNSPLHF. In nucleotides, the CDR3 is TGTGCCAGCAGTTACTCCCGAAGAGCCGACACCTATAATTCACCCCTCCACTTT.

This rearrangement joins TRBV20-1 to TRBJ1-1; a possible D gene is TRBD1 (5 bases). Trimming shortened V by 6 bases and J by 11 bases, and 22 bases separated the two germline ends. The CDR3 totals 13 residues. Germline lookup yields CDR1 DFQATT and CDR2 SNEGSKA (reference sequence). The CDR3 DNA is TGCAGTGCCATAATCCCCGGGGGTCCTCCGGCTTTCTTT. Residues: CSAIIPGGPPAFF.

V usage is TRBV10-3 and J usage is TRBJ1-2; D is undetermined. The V and J ends lost 3 bases and 8 bases respectively, with 13 bases between them. Germline V CDR1 and CDR2: ENHRY, SYGVKD. This CDR3 has 13 residues. The CDR3 coding sequence is TGTGCCATCAGTGATGGGCGTATCGTGGGCTACACCTTC. Translating it yields CAISDGRIVGYTF.

The table lists this clonotype with a count of one. J is TRBJ1-2 and V is TRBV2; 7 bases agree with TRBD1. Germline V lookup: CDR1 SNHLY, CDR2 FYNNEI. The CDR3 runs 14 residues. The V gene end was trimmed by 1 base and the J gene end by 4 bases; junction bases not matched to a gene: 3. The CDR3 loop reads CASSEGQGVYGYTF. Written as DNA, the CDR3 is TGTGCCAGCAGTGAAGGACAGGGTGTCTATGGCTACACCTTC. The entire variable domain, with the rest obtained from reference TRBV2 and TRBJ1-2, is as follows: EPEVTQTPSHQVTQMGQEVILRCVPISNHLYFYWYRQILGQKVEFLVSFYNNEISEKSEIFDDQFSVERPDGSNFTLKIRSTKLEDSAMYFCASSEGQGVYGYTFGSGTRLTVV.

This chain connects TRBV19 to TRBJ2-3; a weak D match, TRBD1 (6 bases). Deletions cut 5 bases from V and 4 bases from J, with 13 bases between. CDR3 length: 14 amino acids. Germline CDR1 and CDR2: LNHDA and SQIVND (reference sequence). CDR3 DNA: TGTGCCAGTAGTTTCCTCAACAGGGCAGATACGCAGTATTTT. It specifies CASSFLNRADTQYF.

The V call is TRBV12-3 or TRBV12-4, the J call TRBJ1-1, with D maybe TRBD1 (5 bases). The V gene lost 3 bases and the J gene lost 8 bases, with 10 bases spanning the gap. The CDR3 covers 12 residues. The CDR3 loop reads CASSFWQGEAFF. CDR3 nucleotide sequence: TGTGCCAGCAGTTTTTGGCAGGGAGAAGCTTTCTTT.

This sequence joins TRBV19 and TRBJ1-1; D gene unclear. V dropped 6 bases and J dropped 1 base, with 21 bases sitting between them. CDR1 and CDR2 from the germline V gene are LNHDA and SQIVND (reference sequence). There are 17 residues in the CDR3. The CDR3 protein is CASRGRMDGISNTEAFF. CDR3 nucleotide sequence: TGTGCCAGTAGGGGTCGTATGGACGGAATTTCGAACACTGAAGCTTTCTTT.

The genes are TRBV13 and TRBJ2-7, with 8 bases lining up with TRBD1. Germline V gene lookup returns CDR1 PRHDT and CDR2 FYEKMQ (reference sequence). The V segment lost 5 bases and the J segment 6 bases; nucleotides outside the gene matches: 12. The CDR3 runs 15 residues. CDR3 in DNA: TGTGCCAGCAGCCTCCGCTACAGGGGGAATCGCGAGCAGTACTTC. Protein sequence: CASSLRYRGNREQYF.

This clonotype was counted a single time. The chain is built from TRBV3-1 and TRBJ1-1; D is undetermined. Deletions cut 3 bases from V and 1 base from J, with 12 bases between. Germline CDR1 and CDR2: LGHDT and YNNKEL (reference sequence). The CDR3 is 15 residues long. The CDR3 region has the DNA TGTGCCAGCAGCCAGGGCAAGGCCCAGAACACTGAAGCTTTCTTT. Translation gives CASSQGKAQNTEAFF.

The rearrangement uses TRBV28 and TRBJ1-5; D may be TRBD1 (5 bases). V was clipped by 2 bases and J by 3 bases, with 11 bases between them. There are 15 residues in the CDR3. CDR1 is MDHEN and CDR2 is SYDVKM in the germline V gene. This CDR3 is CASSLGSRANQPQHF. CDR3 nucleotide sequence: TGTGCCAGCAGTTTAGGCTCCAGGGCCAATCAGCCCCAGCATTTT.

The genes are TRBV7-2 and TRBJ1-2; 8 nucleotides match TRBD1. The CDR3 is 14 residues long. Germline assignment: CDR1 SGHTA and CDR2 FQGNSA. The trim removed 5 bases at V and 4 bases at J, leaving 6 bases unmatched. In DNA, the CDR3 is TGTGCCAGCAGCCAGACAGGGGAGGGCTATGGCTACACCTTC. Residues: CASSQTGEGYGYTF.

This chain connects TRBV7-8 to TRBJ2-2; D not resolved. The V end lost 2 bases, the J end lost 6 bases, and 10 bases lay between the germline ends. The CDR3 contains 14 residues. Germline CDR1 and CDR2: SGHVS and FQNEAQ. CDR3 protein: CASSLHDSSGELFF. For the CDR3, the DNA is TGTGCCAGCAGCTTACACGACTCCTCCGGGGAGCTGTTTTTT.

The V gene is TRBV5-4, the J gene TRBJ2-1, with 10 bases identical to TRBD2. With V trimmed by 0 bases and J by 7 bases, 13 bases remained unmatched. The CDR3 is made up of 18 amino acids. Germline assignment: CDR1 SGHNT and CDR2 YYREEE (reference sequence). The DNA for the CDR3 is TGTGCCAGCAGCTTGGAAATGCCCCTAGCGGGAGAGAGGAATGAGCAGTTCTTC. Translation gives CASSLEMPLAGERNEQFF. The full variable domain, with the rest looked up from reference TRBV5-4 and TRBJ2-1, is ETGVTQSPTHLIKTRGQQVTLRCSSQSGHNTVSWYQQALGQGPQFIFQYYREEENGRGNFPPRFSGLQFPNYSSELNVNALELDDSALYLCASSLEMPLAGERNEQFFGPGTRLTVL.

The chain uses TRBV27 and TRBJ1-5, with D hard to call. CDR1 and CDR2 from the germline V gene are MNHEY and SMNVEV (reference sequence). The CDR3 spans 15 residues. The ends were cut back, 0 bases at V and 2 bases at J, with 8 bases in the middle. The CDR3 bases are TGTGCCAGCAGTTTATCGAGGTTCGGCAATCAGCCCCAGCATTTT. It encodes CASSLSRFGNQPQHF.

This clonotype was detected only once. V is TRBV4-2 and J is TRBJ1-5; D is uncertain. V lost 0 bases and J lost 6, with 9 bases in between. This CDR3 region has 14 residues. Germline CDR1 reads LGHNA; CDR2 reads YNFKEQ. The CDR3 nucleotides are TGTGCCAGCAGCCAAGATTTACGGGGTCAGCCCCAGCATTTT. Translated, it gives CASSQDLRGQPQHF.

This chain connects TRBV20-1 to TRBJ2-1, with 9 bases matching TRBD2. Germline loops: CDR1 DFQATT, CDR2 SNEGSKA (reference sequence). The V gene end was trimmed by 4 bases and the J gene end by 4 bases; junction bases not matched to a gene: 8. The CDR3 sequence is 15 residues long. The CDR3 coding sequence is TGCAGTGCTACAAAAGGGACTAGCTTATACAATGAGCAGTTCTTC. This encodes CSATKGTSLYNEQFF.

The rearrangement joins TRBV6-2 or TRBV6-3 to TRBJ1-2; D is unclear. The length of the CDR3 is 14 residues. Trimming stripped 0 bases from V and 8 bases from J, with 13 bases between. Per the germline V gene, CDR1 is MNHEY and CDR2 is SVGEGT. The CDR3 protein is CASSYSTRARGYTF. CDR3 bases: TGTGCCAGCAGTTACTCGACTCGGGCGAGAGGCTACACCTTC.

The J gene is TRBJ2-5, the V gene TRBV5-1, with TRBD2 identical over 10 bases. This CDR3 is 16 amino acids long. V was pared by 0 bases and J by 0 bases, with 2 bases of the junction left unmatched. Germline lookup yields CDR1 SGHRS and CDR2 YFSETQ. Written as DNA, the CDR3 is TGCGCCAGCAGCTTGGGGGGACTAGCGAACCAAGAGACCCAGTACTTC. This translates into CASSLGGLANQETQYF.

The chain couples TRBV28 to TRBJ1-3, with D perhaps TRBD1 (5 bases). The CDR3 runs to 16 residues. With 2 bases removed from V and 4 bases from J, the gap between germline ends came to 15 bases. Germline CDR1 reads MDHEN; CDR2 reads SYDVKM. The CDR3 region has the DNA TGTGCCAGCAGTTTAGGTTGGCAGGGTGTCGGAAACACCATATATTTT. Translating gives CASSLGWQGVGNTIYF.

The genes are TRBV5-1 and TRBJ1-1, with D unresolved. V was clipped by 0 bases and J by 3 bases, with 9 bases between them. CDR1 SGHRS and CDR2 YFSETQ come from the germline V gene. The CDR3 contains 14 residues. CDR3 in DNA: TGCGCCAGCAGCTTGGGACCGGAGGACACTGAAGCTTTCTTT. It translates to CASSLGPEDTEAFF.